The clone carrying this TCR beta chain showed up many times. Its target is not known. These data come from a study of identical twins. Study-level findings and limits: Surplus twin overlap in beta out-of-frame sequences was less pronounced. There is a chance that invariant MAIT and iNKT cells partially muddied zero-insertion analyses. Fewer insertions were carried by abundant cord blood beta clonotypes, but none was seen in memory repertoires.

TCRdb called the 5' RACE reads again in MiXCR, with one record for every CDR3 protein. Of around 570,000 distinct CDR3 sequences listed, 9.6% were seen once; the top ten hold roughly 3%. Trimming took off 2 bases at V and 6 bases at J, with 10 bases between the two ends. The CDR3 is made up of 13 amino acids. CDR1 and CDR2 from the germline V gene are MNHEY and SMNVEV (reference sequence). This same sample was also taken into another study, of yellow fever vaccine responses in identical twins.

The sample taken for sequencing was PBMCs. The chain carries TRBV27 and TRBJ1-1; D gene unclear. This sequence was found in a woman aged 18-29 years in good health. In DNA form, the CDR3 reads TGTGCCAGCAGTTTACAGGTCGGGGCTGAAGCTTTCTTT. Translating it yields CASSLQVGAEAFF.